A single sample is the source of the 23 T cell receptor beta chains below, sequenced in a study of OX40 agonist ivuxolimab in advanced cancers. To prepare the library, the immunoSEQ multiplex PCR assay was applied. TCRdb holds this immuneACCESS table with in-frame rearrangements only. Some clones are missing; in checked studies, unresolved V genes explain under half, and the rest has no known cause. The sample profile shows tens of thousands of clones; 85% of them were found once. Clones ranked in the top ten supply under 2.5% of the sample. Specimen: CD4+ or CD8+ T cells sorted from blood, collected in a trial of the OX40 agonist ivuxolimab. The receptors originated from an adult with an advanced solid tumor such as melanoma, head and neck, liver or kidney cancer.

The chain recombines TRBV6-1 with TRBJ2-2, with D possibly being TRBD2 (6 bases). Deletions cut 4 bases from V and 6 bases from J, with 6 bases between. Germline V gene sequence: CDR1 MNHNS, CDR2 SASEGT. The length of the CDR3 is 12 residues. CDR3 amino acids: CASSGGAGELFF. For the CDR3, the DNA is TGTGCCAGCAGTGGGGGGGCCGGGGAGCTGTTTTTT.

The V call is TRBV5-1, the J call TRBJ1-3; D gene uncertain. V lost 6 bases and J lost 0, with 13 bases in between. This CDR3 contains 15 residues. Germline CDR1 is SGHRS and CDR2 is YFSETQ. CDR3 sequence (DNA): TGCGCCAGCAACAGAGGTGACTTCTCTGGAAACACCATATATTTT. Translated, it gives CASNRGDFSGNTIYF.

The chain uses TRBV4-2 and TRBJ2-3; 11 bases match TRBD2. V lost 4 bases to trimming and J lost 5 bases; unmatched junction nucleotides: 5. This CDR3 spans 15 amino acids. CDR1 is LGHNA, CDR2 YNFKEQ, per germline. DNA for the CDR3: TGTGCCAGCAGCCTGTATAGCGGGAGGGAAGATACGCAGTATTTT. Amino acids: CASSLYSGREDTQYF.

V and J are TRBV6-5 and TRBJ1-1, with D maybe TRBD1 (5 bases). Trimming removed 8 bases at V and 4 bases at J, with 20 bases between. The CDR3 covers 15 residues. The germline V gene encodes CDR1 MNHEY and CDR2 SVGAGI. CDR3 sequence: CASSSGGAGGTEAFF. The DNA for the CDR3 is TGTGCCAGCTCCTCGGGCGGGGCGGGGGGCACTGAAGCTTTCTTT.

The chain carries TRBV5-1 and TRBJ2-3; D may be TRBD1 (6 bases). Trimming removed 0 bases from V and 0 bases from J, with 11 bases in between. Germline V CDR1 and CDR2: SGHRS, YFSETQ. The CDR3 is made up of 16 amino acids. This CDR3 reads CASSLGLTGSTDTQYF. In DNA form, the CDR3 reads TGCGCCAGCAGCTTGGGCCTTACAGGGAGCACAGATACGCAGTATTTT.

This clone was detected only once. The chain has TRBV11-2 and TRBJ2-3, with no clear D. Germline values: CDR1 SGHAT, CDR2 FQNNGV. The CDR3 sequence is 14 residues long. Trimming removed 6 bases at V and 4 bases at J, with 14 bases between. The CDR3 DNA reads as TGTGCCAGCAGATCAGGCCCCTCCCCAGATACGCAGTATTTT. It encodes CASRSGPSPDTQYF.

This clone appeared once. This rearrangement joins TRBV5-1 to TRBJ2-3; 12 bases are a match to TRBD2. The V and J ends lost 3 bases and 0 bases, in that order; junction bases with no gene match: 8. The germline gives CDR1 SGHRS, CDR2 YFSETQ. The CDR3 runs to 18 residues. The CDR3 sequence is CASSSGLAGPTSTDTQYF. The CDR3 DNA follows: TGCGCCAGCAGCTCCGGACTAGCGGGACCGACTAGCACAGATACGCAGTATTTT.

The rearrangement links TRBV30 to TRBJ2-7, with D unresolved. The V end was cut by 6 bases, the J end by 2 bases, with 14 bases between. Per germline, CDR1 GTSNPN and CDR2 SVGIG (reference sequence). CDR3 length: 13 amino acids. The DNA for the CDR3 is TGTGCCTGCGGCGGAGCCCCTACCTACGAGCAGTACTTC. As protein: CACGGAPTYEQYF.

The V gene is TRBV7-8, the J gene TRBJ1-4; 7 bases align to TRBD1. Trimming removed 7 bases from V and 5 bases from J; junction bases left unmatched: 10. This CDR3 is built from 15 residues. Germline values: CDR1 SGHVS, CDR2 FQNEAQ. The chain's CDR3 is CASTPGGGTNEKLFF. CDR3 coding DNA: TGTGCCAGCACCCCAGGGGGGGGTACAAATGAAAAACTGTTTTTT.

The chain has TRBV15 and TRBJ2-5; D remains unclear. This CDR3 comprises 14 residues. Germline V gene sequence: CDR1 LNHNV, CDR2 YYDKDF (reference sequence). V dropped 2 bases and J dropped 5 bases, with 12 bases sitting between them. The CDR3 loop reads CATSRRPPGETQYF. CDR3 nucleotide sequence: TGTGCCACCAGCAGACGGCCCCCCGGTGAGACCCAGTACTTC. Supplemented by reference TRBV15 and TRBJ2-5, the full variable domain reads DAMVIQNPRYQVTQFGKPVTLSCSQTLNHNVMYWYQQKSSQAPKLLFHYYDKDFNNEADTPDNFQSRRPNTSFCFLDIRSPGLGDTAMYLCATSRRPPGETQYFGPGTRLLVL.

By proportion, this clone is medium-sized. The rearrangement links TRBV25-1 to TRBJ2-1, with 7 bases fitting TRBD2. This CDR3 contains 14 residues. The germline gives CDR1 MGHDK, CDR2 SYGVNS. V dropped 4 bases and J dropped 8; count of bases not matched to a gene: 8. The chain's CDR3 is CASSGGLGRDEQFF. CDR3 bases: TGTGCCAGCAGTGGTGGACTGGGGAGGGATGAGCAGTTCTTC.

The rearrangement uses TRBV7-3 and TRBJ2-5; TRBD2 is a possible D gene (6 bases). The CDR3 loop spans 13 amino acids. Trimming shortened V by 4 bases and J by 5 bases, and 11 bases separated the two germline ends. Germline loops: CDR1 SGHTA, CDR2 FQGTGA. The CDR3 nucleotides read TGTGCCAGCAGCTCTACTGGGAGGGAGACCCAGTACTTC. Translation gives CASSSTGRETQYF.

The J gene is TRBJ1-1, the V gene TRBV28; D gene uncertain. CDR1 and CDR2 (germline): MDHEN, SYDVKM. This CDR3 comprises 12 residues. V was trimmed by 5 bases and J by 0 bases, leaving 4 bases between them. CDR3 sequence (DNA): TGTGCCAGCAGTCAGATGAACACTGAAGCTTTCTTT. The encoded protein is CASSQMNTEAFF. The variable domain in full, completed from reference TRBV28 and TRBJ1-1, reads DVKVTQSSRYLVKRTGEKVFLECVQDMDHENMFWYRQDPGLGLRLIYFSYDVKMKEKGDIPEGYSVSREKKERFSLILESASTNQTSMYLCASSQMNTEAFFGQGTRLTVV.

This clone appeared a single time. The CDR3 loop is CASSEGLNTGELFF. The CDR3 DNA reads as TGTGCCAGCAGTGAGGGGTTAAACACCGGGGAGCTGTTTTTT. V and J are TRBV6-1 and TRBJ2-2; D is unclear. V lost 3 bases and J lost 2, with 7 bases in between. Per the germline V gene, CDR1 is MNHNS and CDR2 is SASEGT. The CDR3 spans 14 residues.

The rearrangement uses TRBV7-9 and TRBJ2-5; 11 bases fit TRBD2. J was trimmed by 4 bases and V by 5 bases; bases with no gene match: 9. The CDR3 loop spans 16 amino acids. CDR1 and CDR2 (germline): SEHNR, FQNEAQ (reference sequence). As DNA, the CDR3 is TGTGCCAGCAGCACTGGGGGGACTAGCGGTTCAGAGACCCAGTACTTC. Its translation is CASSTGGTSGSETQYF. The full variable domain, its missing parts supplied by reference TRBV7-9 and TRBJ2-5, is DTGVSQNPRHKITKRGQNVTFRCDPISEHNRLYWYRQTLGQGPEFLTYFQNEAQLEKSRLLSDRFSAERPKGSFSTLEIQRTEQGDSAMYLCASSTGGTSGSETQYFGPGTRLLVL.

The chain couples TRBV5-6 to TRBJ2-2; possible D gene TRBD1, 5 bases. V lost 2 bases and J 7 bases, leaving 15 bases between the germline ends. This CDR3 has 15 amino acids. The germline V gene encodes CDR1 SGHDT and CDR2 YYEEEE. CDR3 residues: CASSFVDAGHGELFF. Here the CDR3 DNA reads TGTGCCAGCAGCTTTGTAGATGCAGGGCACGGGGAGCTGTTTTTT.

This clone has only a few counts. V gene TRBV18 combines with J gene TRBJ2-5; maybe TRBD2 (5 bases). This CDR3 is 14 amino acids long. Looked up from germline, CDR1 is KGHSH and CDR2 is LQKENI. V was cut by 0 bases and J by 5 bases, with 10 bases left in between. CDR3 sequence reads: CASSPPSQRETQYF. The CDR3 DNA is TGTGCCAGCTCACCACCAAGTCAGCGGGAGACCCAGTACTTC.

V gene TRBV7-9 combines with J gene TRBJ2-1; D not certain. Germline V gene lookup returns CDR1 SEHNR and CDR2 FQNEAQ (reference sequence). Trimming cost V 5 bases and J 5 bases, with 13 bases left between them. CDR3 length: 14 residues. The CDR3 nucleotides read TGTGCCAGCAGCCCGGACCAGCCCCACAATGAGCAGTTCTTC. Translation gives CASSPDQPHNEQFF.

J is TRBJ2-3 and V is TRBV7-2; 8 bases fit TRBD2. Germline V gene data show CDR1 as SGHTA and CDR2 as FQGNSA. The CDR3 extends over 16 amino acids. J gave up 6 bases and V 4 bases, and 12 bases lay outside the gene matches. The CDR3 region has the DNA TGTGCCAGCAGCTCCGGCCTGGCGGGGGGCCGCGATACGCAGTATTTT. It is translated as CASSSGLAGGRDTQYF.

The V and J genes are TRBV7-8 and TRBJ2-5; D remains ambiguous. Germline-derived CDR1 and CDR2 are SGHVS and FQNEAQ. Between the trimmed V and J ends, which lost 2 bases and 0 bases, there was a span of 7 bases. This CDR3 comprises 14 residues. This CDR3 is CASSLLGYQETQYF. DNA for the CDR3: TGTGCCAGCAGCTTACTGGGGTACCAAGAGACCCAGTACTTC.

The rearrangement joins TRBV5-1 to TRBJ1-1; maybe TRBD1 (5 bases). V was trimmed by 0 bases and J by 1 base, leaving 13 bases between them. Per germline, CDR1 SGHRS and CDR2 YFSETQ. The CDR3 is 16 amino acids. Written as DNA, the CDR3 is TGCGCCAGCAGCTTGGACCAGGGATTAAGGAACACTGAAGCTTTCTTT. Translated, it gives CASSLDQGLRNTEAFF.

This chain links TRBV6-6 with TRBJ1-4; weak D call: TRBD1 (5 bases). The CDR3 is 13 residues long. Germline V gene data show CDR1 as MNHNY and CDR2 as SVGAGI (reference sequence). V gave up 8 bases and J gave up 8 bases, with 15 bases separating them. CDR3 loop: CASGPGEWEKLFF. In DNA form, the CDR3 reads TGTGCCAGCGGGCCGGGGGAGTGGGAAAAACTGTTTTTT.

The rearrangement links TRBV28 to TRBJ1-2; D unclear. Germline loops: CDR1 MDHEN, CDR2 SYDVKM. With 10 bases removed from V and 5 bases from J, the gap between germline ends came to 8 bases. CDR3 length: 10 amino acids. CDR3 in amino acids: CATGVYGYTF. DNA of the CDR3: TGTGCCACCGGAGTTTATGGCTACACCTTC.